These T cell receptor beta chains were read from a single sample in a study of T cell responses to AZD1222 COVID-19 vaccine. Repertoires were generated with immunoSEQ multiplex PCR, while TCRdb's copy carries only in-frame clones and drops some. The table records about 110,000 clones, more than 70% of them present only once. The input for sequencing was peripheral blood, taken on day 0 of AZD1222 vaccination. All receptors come from an adult in good health. Both conserved end residues are part of each CDR3. The D gene is left open where the match is weak. Only some rows state a clone size, as once, few, many or a class for expanded clones.

cdr3_nt: TGTGCCAGCAGCAGGACACCTATGAACACTGAAGCTTTCTTT
cdr3_aa: CASSRTPMNTEAFF
clone_size: few
d_call: .
v_call: TRBV2
j_call: TRBJ1-1

cdr3_nt: TGTGCCAGCAGCCTGTCCTACAATGAGCAGTTCTTC
cdr3_aa: CASSLSYNEQFF
clone_size: .
d_call: .
v_call: TRBV3-1/TRBV3-2
j_call: TRBJ2-1

cdr3_nt: TGTGCCAGCAGCTCCATTCCCGGGTCTGCAAACGGCTACACCTTC
cdr3_aa: CASSSIPGSANGYTF
clone_size: .
d_call: .
v_call: TRBV5-5
j_call: TRBJ1-2

cdr3_nt: TGTGCCAGCAGTGACGAATGGGACAGGGGGACCTACGAGCAGTACTTC
cdr3_aa: CASSDEWDRGTYEQYF
clone_size: .
d_call: TRBD1
v_call: TRBV25-1
j_call: TRBJ2-7

cdr3_nt: TGTGCCAGCAAGGGACCAAACACCGGGGAGCTGTTTTTT
cdr3_aa: CASKGPNTGELFF
clone_size: .
d_call: .
v_call: TRBV7-9
j_call: TRBJ2-2

cdr3_nt: TGTGCCAGCAGCGTAGTACAGGGAGGCACTGAAGCTTTCTTT
cdr3_aa: CASSVVQGGTEAFF
clone_size: .
d_call: .
v_call: TRBV9
j_call: TRBJ1-1

cdr3_nt: TGTGCCAGCAGTGAAGGGTTTAGCGATACGCAGTATTTT
cdr3_aa: CASSEGFSDTQYF
clone_size: .
d_call: .
v_call: TRBV6-1
j_call: TRBJ2-3

cdr3_nt: TGTGCCATCAGAGGACAGGGTCAAGCGACCCAGTACTTC
cdr3_aa: CAIRGQGQATQYF
clone_size: .
d_call: TRBD1
v_call: TRBV10-3
j_call: TRBJ2-5

cdr3_nt: TGCGCCAGCAGCCGTGGGTCGGGAAACTACAATGAGCAGTTCTTC
cdr3_aa: CASSRGSGNYNEQFF
clone_size: few
d_call: .
v_call: TRBV5-1
j_call: TRBJ2-1

cdr3_nt: TGTGCCAGCAGACAGACTCGAGGGTTGGGCTACACCTTC
cdr3_aa: CASRQTRGLGYTF
clone_size: .
d_call: .
v_call: TRBV6-5
j_call: TRBJ1-2

cdr3_nt: TGTGCCAGCAGCCTAGGGCAGTCCACCGGGGAGCTGTTTTTT
cdr3_aa: CASSLGQSTGELFF
clone_size: .
d_call: .
v_call: TRBV11-1
j_call: TRBJ2-2

cdr3_nt: TGTGCCAGCTCACCAGACAGCAATACGCAGTATTTT
cdr3_aa: CASSPDSNTQYF
clone_size: .
d_call: .
v_call: TRBV18
j_call: TRBJ2-3

cdr3_nt: TGTGCCAGCAGCTTAGAAACGAGGGTATCCGGGGAGCTGTTTTTT
cdr3_aa: CASSLETRVSGELFF
clone_size: .
d_call: .
v_call: TRBV7-2
j_call: TRBJ2-2

cdr3_nt: TGTGCCATCCGGACAGGGGACACCGGGGAGCTGTTTTTT
cdr3_aa: CAIRTGDTGELFF
clone_size: .
d_call: TRBD1
v_call: TRBV6-4
j_call: TRBJ2-2

cdr3_nt: TGTGCCAGCAGTGGGGGAGCTTTCTTT
cdr3_aa: CASSGGAFF
clone_size: .
d_call: .
v_call: TRBV9
j_call: TRBJ1-1

cdr3_nt: TGTGCCAGCAGCCGGAGGCCGGGTAGGAATTCACCCCTCCACTTT
cdr3_aa: CASSRRPGRNSPLHF
clone_size: .
d_call: .
v_call: TRBV3-1/TRBV3-2
j_call: TRBJ1-6

cdr3_nt: TGTGCCAGCAGGCTCCCGGGACTAGCGGGGGGTACCTACGAGCAGTACTTC
cdr3_aa: CASRLPGLAGGTYEQYF
clone_size: .
d_call: TRBD2
v_call: TRBV7-2
j_call: TRBJ2-7

cdr3_nt: TGTGCCAGCAGCGCTTTAGGAAACACAGATACGCAGTATTTT
cdr3_aa: CASSALGNTDTQYF
clone_size: .
d_call: .
v_call: TRBV9
j_call: TRBJ2-3

cdr3_nt: TGTGCCAGCAGTTTGTCCCAGGGGGTAAGCAATCAGCCCCAGCATTTT
cdr3_aa: CASSLSQGVSNQPQHF
clone_size: few
d_call: TRBD1
v_call: TRBV6-2/TRBV6-3
j_call: TRBJ1-5

cdr3_nt: TGTGCCACCCACACTAGCTTTAACCCCGGGGAGCTGTTTTTT
cdr3_aa: CATHTSFNPGELFF
clone_size: .
d_call: .
v_call: TRBV28
j_call: TRBJ2-2

cdr3_nt: TGTGCCAGTAGTATCCGGGACAGGGCCACCGGGGAGCTGTTTTTT
cdr3_aa: CASSIRDRATGELFF
clone_size: .
d_call: TRBD1
v_call: TRBV19
j_call: TRBJ2-2

cdr3_nt: TGTGCCAGCGGCTCCGGGACAAATGATCGGCCCCAGCATTTT
cdr3_aa: CASGSGTNDRPQHF
clone_size: .
d_call: .
v_call: TRBV27
j_call: TRBJ1-5

cdr3_nt: TGTGCCAGCAGCTTGGCCAGGCGCCGCGGGGATAAAAACAATGAGCAGTTCTTC
cdr3_aa: CASSLARRRGDKNNEQFF
clone_size: .
d_call: .
v_call: TRBV5-6
j_call: TRBJ2-1

cdr3_nt: TGTGCCAGCAGTTTGTTGGGACTGAGCTCCTACAATGAGCAGTTCTTC
cdr3_aa: CASSLLGLSSYNEQFF
clone_size: .
d_call: .
v_call: TRBV27
j_call: TRBJ2-1

cdr3_nt: TGTGCCAGCAGTTATGGGCAAGGCAGGGGGCGAACTGAAGCTTTCTTT
cdr3_aa: CASSYGQGRGRTEAFF
clone_size: .
d_call: TRBD1
v_call: TRBV6-5
j_call: TRBJ1-1

cdr3_nt: TGTGCCAGCAGCCGGACAGGCTTGAATGAAAAACTGTTTTTT
cdr3_aa: CASSRTGLNEKLFF
clone_size: .
d_call: TRBD1
v_call: TRBV11-3
j_call: TRBJ1-4

cdr3_nt: TGTGCCAGCAGTGATCCAGGACAAGAGACCCAGTACTTC
cdr3_aa: CASSDPGQETQYF
clone_size: .
d_call: .
v_call: TRBV25-1
j_call: TRBJ2-5

cdr3_nt: TGTGCCAGCAGCAATGAGGGCTCCACCACTGAAGCTTTCTTT
cdr3_aa: CASSNEGSTTEAFF
clone_size: .
d_call: .
v_call: TRBV21-1
j_call: TRBJ1-1

cdr3_nt: TGTGCCAGCAGCTACGGGAGACAGGTGAACACTGAAGCTTTCTTT
cdr3_aa: CASSYGRQVNTEAFF
clone_size: .
d_call: .
v_call: TRBV6-5
j_call: TRBJ1-1

cdr3_nt: TGCGCCAGCAGCTTAGCCGGGACAACTAACTATGGCTACACCTTC
cdr3_aa: CASSLAGTTNYGYTF
clone_size: once
d_call: .
v_call: TRBV5-1
j_call: TRBJ1-2

cdr3_nt: TGTGCCAGCAGGCCGGGACAGTATAATTCACCCCTCCACTTT
cdr3_aa: CASRPGQYNSPLHF
clone_size: .
d_call: TRBD1
v_call: TRBV2
j_call: TRBJ1-6

cdr3_nt: TGTGCCAGCTCACCAAGGGGCGATTCCACTGAAGCTTTCTTT
cdr3_aa: CASSPRGDSTEAFF
clone_size: .
d_call: .
v_call: TRBV18
j_call: TRBJ1-1

cdr3_nt: TGTGCCAGCAGCTTACTCGCGTCAGGAGGAAATGGCTACACCTTC
cdr3_aa: CASSLLASGGNGYTF
clone_size: .
d_call: .
v_call: TRBV5-5
j_call: TRBJ1-2

cdr3_nt: TGTGCCAGCAGTTTTTCTGGGGCCAACGTCCTGACTTTC
cdr3_aa: CASSFSGANVLTF
clone_size: .
d_call: .
v_call: TRBV27
j_call: TRBJ2-6